This TCR beta chain was captured by sequencing in a study of blood T cell repertoires in COVID-19. The overall study: Italy, Spain and the United States were the sources of the convalescent and acute COVID-19 samples.

Enrolled through a virtual design, the participants were between 18 and 89 years of age and came from roughly 22 US areas. Each participant's cohort was designated according to participant-reported clinical history. Per the study methods: Amplification with reference gene primers provided the estimates of nucleated cell counts. Profiled with immunoSEQ multiplex PCR; TCRdb holds only in-frame clones, not every one. The V and J calls and clone size come from that table; D and trimming were worked out from the DNA. The sample has roughly 160,000 clones; around 80% are singletons. Germline CDR1 is LNHDA and CDR2 is SQIVND (reference sequence). The CDR3 runs 17 residues. V dropped 2 bases and J dropped 4; count of bases not matched to a gene: 8.

This chain links TRBV19 with TRBJ2-3; 11 bases agree with TRBD2. The sample comprised PBMCs or T cells enriched from blood (not recorded which). This receptor was obtained from a woman aged 55 to 70 who had recovered from COVID-19. The CDR3 sequence is CASSIFRSGGAADTQYF. The CDR3 nucleotides are TGTGCCAGTAGTATATTTCGTAGCGGGGGGGCTGCAGATACGCAGTATTTT.